This T cell receptor beta chain was sequenced in a study of shared clonotypes between healthy human individuals. The germline gives CDR1 SGHRS, CDR2 YFSETQ. V lost 3 bases and J lost 6, with 13 bases in between. The CDR3 loop spans 14 amino acids. Here immunoSEQ multiplex PCR was the method, and the copy in TCRdb shows in-frame clones only, minus some. The sample records around 2,000,000 clones, 85% to 95% being singletons. Input material: naive CD4+ T cells sorted from blood. The subset denotes: CD45RA+ positively selected. The chain combines TRBV5-1 with TRBJ2-1; D is undetermined. The receptor was derived from a man aged 18 to 29 in good health. The CDR3: CASSSRTHLNEQFF. DNA for the CDR3: TGCGCCAGCAGCTCACGGACCCACCTCAATGAGCAGTTCTTC.